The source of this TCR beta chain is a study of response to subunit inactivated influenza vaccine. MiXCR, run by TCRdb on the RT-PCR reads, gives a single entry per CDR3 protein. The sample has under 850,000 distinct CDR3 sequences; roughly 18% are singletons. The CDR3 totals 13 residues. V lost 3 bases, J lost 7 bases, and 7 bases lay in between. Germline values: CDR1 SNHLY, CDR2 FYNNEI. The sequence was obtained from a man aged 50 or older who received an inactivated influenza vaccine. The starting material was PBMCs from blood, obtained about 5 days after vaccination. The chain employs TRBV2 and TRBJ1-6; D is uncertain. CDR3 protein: CASSDDLNSPLHF. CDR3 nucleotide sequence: TGTGCCAGCAGTGATGACCTCAATTCACCCCTCCACTTT.